These 32 T cell receptor beta chains originate from one sample sequenced in a study of radiotherapy plus CTLA-4 blockade in lung cancer. The method was immunoSEQ multiplex PCR; TCRdb's version includes in-frame clones alone and lacks a portion of them. This sample has around 59,000 clones, with roughly 76% found just once. The source material was peripheral blood, sampled from a patient treated with radiotherapy plus ipilimumab. All receptors derive from a human donor with non-small cell lung cancer whose response to radiotherapy plus ipilimumab could not be evaluated.

The V gene is TRBV6-1, the J gene TRBJ2-1, with D maybe TRBD2 (5 bases). CDR3 length: 13 amino acids. The V gene lost 10 bases and the J gene lost 2 bases, with 12 bases spanning the gap. Germline V gene data show CDR1 as MNHNS and CDR2 as SASEGT. The DNA of the CDR3 is TGTGCCACCCCTAGCTCCCCCTACAATGAGCAGTTCTTC. The encoded protein is CATPSSPYNEQFF.

V gene TRBV7-9 combines with J gene TRBJ2-1, with TRBD2 identical over 11 bases. CDR3 length equals 16 residues. The ends lost 5 bases at V and 4 bases at J; junction bases unmatched: 7. The V gene's germline CDR1 is SEHNR and CDR2 FQNEAQ (reference sequence). CDR3 sequence (DNA): TGTGCCAGCAGCCCACAGACTAGCGGGGCGTACAATGAGCAGTTCTTC. Translated: CASSPQTSGAYNEQFF.

The chain employs TRBV6-5 and TRBJ2-7; 11 nucleotides align to TRBD1. In germline, CDR1 is MNHEY, CDR2 SVGAGI. CDR3 length: 15 residues. V gave up 0 bases and J gave up 3 bases; unmatched junction bases: 1. DNA of the CDR3: TGTGCCAGCAGTTACTCCGGGACAGGGGGCTACGAGCAGTACTTC. Translating it yields CASSYSGTGGYEQYF.

The genes are TRBV7-2 and TRBJ1-2; D perhaps matches TRBD1 (5 bases). This CDR3 comprises 14 residues. V lost 1 base and J 7 bases, leaving 13 bases between the germline ends. CDR1 SGHTA and CDR2 FQGNSA come from the germline V gene. CDR3 DNA: TGTGCCAGCAGCTTAGAATGGGCCCAGGGTGGCTACACCTTC. This encodes CASSLEWAQGGYTF.

Regarding this clone: The junction does not match germline at one end; this may be a read error. The sample has other DNA sequences that encode this CDR3 too. The rearrangement links TRBV6-1 to TRBJ2-7; 7 bases map to TRBD1. Germline V gene sequence: CDR1 MNHNS, CDR2 SASEGT. The CDR3 covers 12 residues. The CDR3 DNA sequence: TGCGCCAGCAGGGACAGTAAGGCAAGACGGTACTTC. It yields the protein CASRDSKARRYF.

This clone was observed a single time. The chain uses TRBV4-2 and TRBJ2-1, with a tentative D call TRBD2 (5 bases). V lost 4 bases to trimming and J lost 8 bases, with 21 bases between them. Germline V CDR1 and CDR2: LGHNA, YNFKEQ. The CDR3 is 16 amino acids. Written as DNA, the CDR3 is TGTGCCAGCAGCCGTGAAGTCGGGAATCCGGGCGATGAGCAGTTCTTC. Translating gives CASSREVGNPGDEQFF.

The rearrangement uses TRBV7-9 and TRBJ2-5; 11 bases line up with TRBD1. V gave up 5 bases and J gave up 5 bases; unmatched junction bases: 7. The V gene's germline CDR1 is SEHNR and CDR2 FQNEAQ (reference sequence). This CDR3 contains 15 residues. DNA of the CDR3: TGTGCCAGCAGCCCGGGACAGGGGGTGTGGGAGACCCAGTACTTC. This sequence encodes CASSPGQGVWETQYF.

The chain is built from TRBV25-1 and TRBJ2-1, with 10 bases matching TRBD1. Germline CDR1 reads MGHDK; CDR2 reads SYGVNS. The ends lost 2 bases at V and 8 bases at J; junction bases unmatched: 6. The CDR3 runs 15 residues. CDR3 in amino acids: CASSEPGQGQDEQFF. CDR3 DNA: TGTGCCAGCAGTGAACCGGGACAGGGGCAGGATGAGCAGTTCTTC.

This clone was counted once. The chain joins TRBV5-4 to TRBJ1-4, with D uncertain. CDR1 and CDR2 from the germline V gene are SGHNT and YYREEE (reference sequence). This CDR3 region has 15 residues. V gave up 0 bases and J gave up 5 bases, with 11 bases separating them. The CDR3 bases are TGTGCCAGCAGCTTGGGTGGTCTCCTAAATGAAAAACTGTTTTTT. Encoded protein: CASSLGGLLNEKLFF.

CDR3 DNA sequence: TGTGCCAGCAGCTTCCGGACAGGAGATACAGATACGCAGTATTTT. It is translated as CASSFRTGDTDTQYF. The chain links TRBV5-5 to TRBJ2-3, with TRBD1 matching 7 bases. The CDR3 extends over 15 amino acids. V shed 2 bases and J 3 bases; nucleotides not matched to a gene: 6. Germline assignment: CDR1 SGHKS and CDR2 YYEKEE (reference sequence). The full variable domain, completed using reference TRBV5-5 and TRBJ2-3, is DAGVTQSPTHLIKTRGQQVTLRCSPISGHKSVSWYQQVLGQGPQFIFQYYEKEERGRGNFPDRFSARQFPNYSSELNVNALLLGDSALYLCASSFRTGDTDTQYFGPGTRLTVL.

This clone has more than one count but fewer than ten. The genes are TRBV28 and TRBJ1-1; 7 bases agree with TRBD1. The CDR3 totals 15 residues. Germline assignment: CDR1 MDHEN and CDR2 SYDVKM. The ends lost 5 bases at V and 4 bases at J; junction bases unmatched: 10. CDR3 sequence reads: CASSPHRGEGTEAFF. In DNA, the CDR3 is TGTGCCAGCAGTCCCCACAGGGGAGAGGGCACTGAAGCTTTCTTT.

This clone occurred once. CDR3 DNA: TGTGCCAGCAGAGAGGGACTAGCGGGATCGGGGTTCTTC. Encoded protein: CASREGLAGSGFF. The rearrangement joins TRBV2 to TRBJ2-1, with 13 positions matching TRBD2. Germline CDR1 and CDR2: SNHLY and FYNNEI. The CDR3 spans 13 residues. The V segment lost 6 bases and the J segment 15 bases; nucleotides outside the gene matches: 8.

The V call is TRBV7-2, the J call TRBJ1-2; a possible D gene is TRBD1 (6 bases). The CDR3 sequence is 14 residues long. The germline V gene has CDR1 SGHTA and CDR2 FQGNSA. V lost 5 bases, J lost 5 bases, and 15 bases lay in between. The CDR3 region has the DNA TGTGCCAGCAGCCCGACGGAGGGGGGGTATGGCTACACCTTC. It encodes CASSPTEGGYGYTF. The complete variable domain, with remaining parts taken from reference TRBV7-2 and TRBJ1-2, reads GAGVSQSPSNKVTEKGKDVELRCDPISGHTALYWYRQSLGQGLEFLIYFQGNSAPDKSGLPSDRFSAERTGGSVSTLTIQRTQQEDSAVYLCASSPTEGGYGYTFGSGTRLTVV.

The genes are TRBV10-1 and TRBJ2-6, with TRBD2 matching 9 bases. The ends lost 2 bases at V and 0 bases at J; junction bases unmatched: 14. This CDR3 has 21 residues. The germline gives CDR1 WNHNN, CDR2 SYGVQD (reference sequence). The chain's CDR3 is CASSEVLKSGGSVSGANVLTF. In DNA, the CDR3 is TGCGCCAGCAGTGAGGTTCTAAAGAGCGGGGGGTCCGTCTCTGGGGCCAACGTCCTGACTTTC.

The DNA of the CDR3 is TGTGCCTTCGCGCTGGGACAGAGACAAGAGACCCAGTACTTC. It yields the protein CAFALGQRQETQYF. The rearrangement joins TRBV30 to TRBJ2-5; TRBD1 agrees at 7 bases. With V trimmed by 7 bases and J by 2 bases, 10 bases remained unmatched. Looked up from germline, CDR1 is GTSNPN and CDR2 is SVGIG (reference sequence). The CDR3 is 14 amino acids.

This chain links TRBV30 with TRBJ2-3; 9 bases are a match to TRBD1. The CDR3 loop spans 16 amino acids. CDR1 and CDR2 from the germline V gene are GTSNPN and SVGIG (reference sequence). Trimming removed 3 bases from V and 3 bases from J; junction bases left unmatched: 10. The CDR3 sequence is CAWSADRGVGTDTQYF. The CDR3, as DNA: TGTGCCTGGAGCGCTGACAGGGGGGTAGGGACAGATACGCAGTATTTT.

This clone showed up just a few times. V is TRBV7-2 and J is TRBJ1-3; TRBD1 agrees at 7 bases. Germline V CDR1 and CDR2: SGHTA, FQGNSA. Unmatched junction bases numbered 4, after V lost 3 bases and J lost 2 bases. CDR3 length: 15 amino acids. The CDR3 DNA reads as TGTGCCAGCAGCTTGCAAAGGGGGCCTGGAAACACCATATATTTT. Its protein product is CASSLQRGPGNTIYF.

The rearrangement links TRBV19 to TRBJ1-5; weak D call: TRBD1 (5 bases). Trimming cost V 7 bases and J 8 bases, with 30 bases left between them. CDR3 length equals 18 residues. The V gene's germline CDR1 is LNHDA and CDR2 SQIVND (reference sequence). CDR3 in DNA: TGTGCCAGTAAGGTCACAGACTGGAACCCAGGGTTGGCGGAGCCCCAGCATTTT. This encodes CASKVTDWNPGLAEPQHF.

The gene calls are TRBV6-1 and TRBJ2-7; 9 positions match TRBD1. The V segment lost 6 bases and the J segment 5 bases; nucleotides outside the gene matches: 8. Germline assignment: CDR1 MNHNS and CDR2 SASEGT. This CDR3 comprises 14 residues. CDR3 sequence reads: CASRAWDRADEQYF. CDR3 sequence (DNA): TGTGCCAGCAGAGCCTGGGACAGGGCAGACGAGCAGTACTTC.

The chain couples TRBV6-1 to TRBJ1-5; tentative D call: TRBD1 (6 bases). This CDR3 has 15 amino acids. CDR1 is MNHNS and CDR2 is SASEGT in the germline V gene. Trimming took 11 bases from V and 0 from J, leaving 17 bases between them. CDR3 sequence: CAGGTGPYSNQPQHF. The CDR3 nucleotides are TGTGCCGGAGGAACAGGGCCCTATAGCAATCAGCCCCAGCATTTT.

The chain couples TRBV7-2 to TRBJ2-2; a possible D gene is TRBD1 (6 bases). The germline V gene encodes CDR1 SGHTA and CDR2 FQGNSA. The CDR3 length is 15 residues. Trimming shortened V by 2 bases and J by 4 bases, and 11 bases separated the two germline ends. CDR3 loop: CASSLMGAPTGELFF. The CDR3 bases are TGTGCCAGCAGCTTAATGGGGGCCCCCACCGGGGAGCTGTTTTTT.

The chain joins TRBV10-2 to TRBJ2-5; 8 nucleotides line up with TRBD2. The V segment lost 4 bases and the J segment 4 bases; nucleotides outside the gene matches: 2. This CDR3 has 13 amino acids. Germline loops: CDR1 WSHSY, CDR2 SAAADI. The CDR3: CASSGLAGETQYF. The CDR3 nucleotides read TGCGCCAGCAGTGGCCTAGCGGGAGAGACCCAGTACTTC.

The CDR3 bases are TGTGCCAGCAGCGGTGCCGGGACTAAAAACAATGAGCAGTTCTTC. Its translation: CASSGAGTKNNEQFF. This rearrangement joins TRBV9 to TRBJ2-1; 7 bases match TRBD2. Germline V gene lookup returns CDR1 SGDLS and CDR2 YYNGEE. The CDR3 consists of 15 residues. V lost 3 bases and J lost 5; bases outside the gene matches: 8.

The chain has TRBV5-1 and TRBJ1-1; 7 bases are a match to TRBD1. This CDR3 has 15 amino acids. Trimming took 5 bases from V and 5 from J; bases not matched to a gene: 12. CDR1 and CDR2 from the germline V gene are SGHRS and YFSETQ. CDR3 loop: CASRIGGAEQTEAFF. The CDR3 DNA sequence: TGCGCCAGCAGGATAGGGGGCGCCGAACAAACTGAAGCTTTCTTT. The full variable domain, rest sourced from reference TRBV5-1 and TRBJ1-1, is KAGVTQTPRYLIKTRGQQVTLSCSPISGHRSVSWYQQTPGQGLQFLFEYFSETQRNKGNFPGRFSGRQFSNSRSEMNVSTLELGDSALYLCASRIGGAEQTEAFFGQGTRLTVV.

The chain is built from TRBV7-2 and TRBJ2-3; 7 nucleotides match TRBD1. Germline V lookup: CDR1 SGHTA, CDR2 FQGNSA. The CDR3 covers 14 residues. V shed 2 bases and J 4 bases; nucleotides not matched to a gene: 3. The CDR3 DNA follows: TGTGCCAGCAGCTTATCAGGGGGTGCAGATACGCAGTATTTT. It specifies CASSLSGGADTQYF.

The DNA of the CDR3 is TGCGCCAGCAGCTTGACAGGGCACCAAGAGACCCAGTACTTC. Translation: CASSLTGHQETQYF. The V gene is TRBV5-1, the J gene TRBJ2-5; possible D gene TRBD1, 6 bases. In germline, CDR1 is SGHRS, CDR2 YFSETQ. The V gene lost 1 base and the J gene lost 0 bases, with 7 bases spanning the gap. The CDR3 covers 14 residues. The full variable domain, with the rest looked up from reference TRBV5-1 and TRBJ2-5, is KAGVTQTPRYLIKTRGQQVTLSCSPISGHRSVSWYQQTPGQGLQFLFEYFSETQRNKGNFPGRFSGRQFSNSRSEMNVSTLELGDSALYLCASSLTGHQETQYFGPGTRLLVL.

This clone appeared a few times. This chain links TRBV13 with TRBJ2-7; TRBD2 agrees at 13 bases. Germline trimming cut 2 bases from V and 8 bases from J; bases unmatched to any gene: 6. There are 15 residues in the CDR3. Germline V gene sequence: CDR1 PRHDT, CDR2 FYEKMQ (reference sequence). CDR3 sequence: CASSLRTSGGVQQYF. The CDR3 nucleotides read TGTGCCAGCAGCTTACGGACTAGCGGGGGTGTGCAGCAGTACTTC. Supplemented by reference TRBV13 and TRBJ2-7, the full variable domain reads AAGVIQSPRHLIKEKRETATLKCYPIPRHDTVYWYQQGPGQDPQFLISFYEKMQSDKGSIPDRFSAQQFSDYHSELNMSSLELGDSALYFCASSLRTSGGVQQYFGPGTRLTVT.

Concerning this clone itself: Compared with germline, one end of the junction differs, possibly owing to a read error. The chain carries TRBV5-6 and TRBJ2-5, with D possibly being TRBD2 (5 bases). This CDR3 has 18 amino acids. Germline V gene lookup returns CDR1 SGHDT and CDR2 YYEEEE. The CDR3 DNA reads as TGTGCCAGCAGCTTGAGTTGGAGGAAGTGGGTTTTCGAAGAGACCCGGTACTTC. Amino acid sequence: CASSLSWRKWVFEETRYF.

The chain links TRBV9 to TRBJ2-3; 14 bases match TRBD2. V gave up 0 bases and J gave up 2 bases; unmatched junction bases: 8. CDR1 and CDR2 from the germline V gene are SGDLS and YYNGEE. CDR3 length equals 19 residues. CDR3: CASSVAMGLAGDTTDTQYF. CDR3 nucleotides: TGTGCCAGCAGCGTAGCTATGGGACTAGCGGGGGACACCACAGATACGCAGTATTTT.

The J gene is TRBJ2-6, the V gene TRBV14; D is ambiguous. V was cut by 1 base and J by 2 bases, with 6 bases left in between. CDR3 length: 15 residues. Looked up from germline, CDR1 is SGHDN and CDR2 is FVKESK. CDR3 bases: TGTGCCAGCAGCCAAGGGCAGGCTGGGGCCAACGTCCTGACTTTC. Protein: CASSQGQAGANVLTF.

The chain joins TRBV5-6 to TRBJ2-3; D may be TRBD2 (6 bases). This CDR3 is built from 16 residues. V lost 0 bases to trimming and J lost 1 base, with 12 bases between them. The germline CDR1 and CDR2 sequences are SGHDT and YYEEEE. The DNA of the CDR3 is TGTGCCAGCAGCTTGGAACAGTTAGCGGGCACAGATACGCAGTATTTT. Encoded protein: CASSLEQLAGTDTQYF. The whole variable domain, filled in from reference TRBV5-6 and TRBJ2-3, reads DAGVTQSPTHLIKTRGQQVTLRCSPKSGHDTVSWYQQALGQGPQFIFQYYEEEERQRGNFPDRFSGHQFPNYSSELNVNALLLGDSALYLCASSLEQLAGTDTQYFGPGTRLTVL.

This clone was counted a few times. This chain connects TRBV6-1 to TRBJ1-1; maybe TRBD1 (5 bases). Germline CDR1 is MNHNS and CDR2 is SASEGT. The length of the CDR3 is 13 residues. Trimming stripped 5 bases from V and 3 bases from J, with 10 bases between. The CDR3 protein is CASSPQGYTEAFF. CDR3 sequence (DNA): TGTGCCAGCAGTCCCCAGGGATACACTGAAGCTTTCTTT.